The next 10 T cell receptor beta chains were all read from a single sample in a study of T cell changes during pregnancy in multiple sclerosis. Assay used: immunoSEQ multiplex PCR; TCRdb lists only in-frame clones, some missing. The sample contains roughly 80,000 clones, 93% of which appear only once. Material: peripheral blood, obtained in the second trimester of pregnancy. These receptors originate from a female donor with multiple sclerosis, enrolled in a pregnancy study.

The CDR3 DNA reads TGTGCCAGCAGCTTAGGGAGCGATCAGCCCCAGCATTTT. As protein: CASSLGSDQPQHF. The rearrangement links TRBV11-2 to TRBJ1-5; no clear D. This CDR3 comprises 13 residues. The V gene lost 1 base and the J gene lost 5 bases, with 6 bases spanning the gap. The germline V gene has CDR1 SGHAT and CDR2 FQNNGV.

The gene calls are TRBV5-4 and TRBJ1-2; D gene unclear. CDR1 and CDR2 (germline): SGHNT, YYREEE (reference sequence). The V end was cut by 6 bases, the J end by 4 bases, with 13 bases between. The CDR3 extends over 13 amino acids. CDR3 nucleotide sequence: TGTGCCAGCACTCCGGACTGGAGCTATGGCTACACCTTC. It translates to CASTPDWSYGYTF.

V usage is TRBV5-1 and J usage is TRBJ1-6; no reliable D call. Trimming removed 0 bases from V and 5 bases from J, with 15 bases in between. The V gene's germline CDR1 is SGHRS and CDR2 YFSETQ. This CDR3 has 17 residues. DNA for the CDR3: TGCGCCAGCAGCTTGGGGGAGGGCCCGGGCGATAATTCACCCCTCCACTTT. Protein product: CASSLGEGPGDNSPLHF.

This clone occurred a few times. This sequence joins TRBV18 and TRBJ1-1; tentatively, D is TRBD1 (6 bases). Germline CDR1 KGHSH, CDR2 LQKENI. Trimming left V 3 bases short and J 8 bases short, with 10 bases between. The CDR3 contains 12 residues. The chain's CDR3 is CASSPAGAEAFF. The DNA of the CDR3 is TGTGCCAGCTCACCCGCGGGGGCAGAAGCTTTCTTT.

The chain combines TRBV7-9 with TRBJ1-2, with D possibly matching TRBD1 (5 bases). V shed 1 base and J shed 3 bases, with 9 bases lying between them. The CDR3 consists of 14 residues. Germline-derived CDR1 and CDR2 are SEHNR and FQNEAQ (reference sequence). The chain's CDR3 is CASSLEQGDYGYTF. The DNA for the CDR3 is TGTGCCAGCAGCTTAGAGCAGGGCGACTATGGCTACACCTTC.

V is TRBV5-1 and J is TRBJ1-2; possible D gene TRBD1, 5 bases. V was clipped by 0 bases and J by 7 bases, with 13 bases between them. Germline V gene sequence: CDR1 SGHRS, CDR2 YFSETQ. There are 14 residues in the CDR3. The CDR3 spells CASSLEGQSTGYTF. The DNA for the CDR3 is TGCGCCAGCAGCTTGGAGGGGCAATCCACTGGCTACACCTTC.

This sequence joins TRBV30 and TRBJ1-4; no firm D call. Germline CDR1 GTSNPN, CDR2 SVGIG (reference sequence). Trimming removed 3 bases at V and 16 bases at J, with 6 bases between. The CDR3 totals 8 residues. CDR3 region: CAWSPKFF. CDR3 sequence (DNA): TGTGCCTGGAGCCCCAAGTTTTTT.

The CDR3 DNA reads as TGTGCCAGCAGCACTAGCGGAAGTGAACGTTCTGAAGCTTTCTTT. This sequence encodes CASSTSGSERSEAFF. The V call is TRBV7-9, the J call TRBJ1-1; D is unclear. This CDR3 comprises 15 residues. The V end was cut by 5 bases, the J end by 6 bases, with 19 bases between. Germline CDR1 reads SEHNR; CDR2 reads FQNEAQ (reference sequence).

The chain couples TRBV5-5 to TRBJ2-7; 8 bases align to TRBD2. The CDR3 has 15 residues. CDR1 SGHKS and CDR2 YYEKEE come from the germline V gene (reference sequence). Losses at the gene ends were 2 bases for V and 3 bases for J; bases not matched to a gene: 7. CDR3 in amino acids: CASSLLADRYYEQYF. CDR3 DNA: TGTGCCAGCAGCTTACTAGCGGACCGATACTACGAGCAGTACTTC.

J is TRBJ1-1 and V is TRBV7-9; D gene uncertain. V lost 2 bases, J lost 1 base, and 5 bases lay in between. Germline lookup yields CDR1 SEHNR and CDR2 FQNEAQ (reference sequence). The length of the CDR3 is 13 residues. The CDR3 DNA sequence: TGTGCCAGCAGCTTAAAAGCGAACACTGAAGCTTTCTTT. As protein: CASSLKANTEAFF.